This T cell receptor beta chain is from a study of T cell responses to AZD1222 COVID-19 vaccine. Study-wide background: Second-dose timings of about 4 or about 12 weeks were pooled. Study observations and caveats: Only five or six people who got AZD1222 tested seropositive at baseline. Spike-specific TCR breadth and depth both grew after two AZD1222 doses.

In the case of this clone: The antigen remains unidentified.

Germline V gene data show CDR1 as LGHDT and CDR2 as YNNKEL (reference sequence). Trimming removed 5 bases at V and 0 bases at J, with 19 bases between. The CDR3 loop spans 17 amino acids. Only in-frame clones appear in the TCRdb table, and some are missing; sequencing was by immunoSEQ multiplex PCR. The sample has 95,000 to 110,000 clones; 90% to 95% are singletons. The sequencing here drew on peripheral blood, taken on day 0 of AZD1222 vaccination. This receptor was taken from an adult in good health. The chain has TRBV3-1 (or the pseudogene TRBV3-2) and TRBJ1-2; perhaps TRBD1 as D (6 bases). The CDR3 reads CASSSWAGAQSNYGYTF. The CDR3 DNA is TGTGCCAGCAGCTCCTGGGCAGGGGCCCAATCTAACTATGGCTACACCTTC.